This T cell receptor (beta chain) emerged from a study of blood T cell repertoires in COVID-19. The overall study: Spain, Italy and the United States supplied samples that represented acute and convalescent COVID-19.

TCRdb's copy holds only in-frame clones and misses some; the assay was immunoSEQ multiplex PCR. The data contain about 73,000 clones, 65% to 90% of them singletons. The CDR3 has 13 amino acids. Germline V gene sequence: CDR1 MNHEY, CDR2 SVGAGI. The V and J ends lost 6 bases and 2 bases, in that order; junction bases with no gene match: 4. This TCR was sampled from a woman aged 55-69 years with acute or convalescent COVID-19. The chain employs TRBV6-5 and TRBJ2-7, with TRBD1 matching over 7 bases. Input material: peripheral blood. CDR3 protein: CASSRDSTYEQYF. The CDR3 nucleotides read TGTGCCAGCAGCCGGGACAGCACCTACGAGCAGTACTTC.